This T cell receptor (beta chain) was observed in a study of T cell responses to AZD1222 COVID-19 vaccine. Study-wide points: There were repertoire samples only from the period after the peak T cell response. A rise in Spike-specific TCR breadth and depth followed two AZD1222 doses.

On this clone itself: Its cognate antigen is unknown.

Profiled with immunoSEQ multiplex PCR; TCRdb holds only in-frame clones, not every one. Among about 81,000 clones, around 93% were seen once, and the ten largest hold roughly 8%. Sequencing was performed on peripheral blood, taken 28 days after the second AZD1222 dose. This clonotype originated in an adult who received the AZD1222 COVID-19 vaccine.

CDR3 residues: CASSYGRDTEAFF. The CDR3 nucleotides read TGTGCCAGCAGTTACGGTAGGGACACTGAAGCTTTCTTT. V and J are TRBV6-2 or TRBV6-3 and TRBJ1-1; D ambiguous. The germline V and J ends were trimmed by 2 bases and 3 bases, with 7 bases remaining between them. Germline CDR1 reads MNHEY; CDR2 reads SVGEGT. This CDR3 has 13 amino acids.